This TCR beta chain was identified in a study of blood T cells in healthy people across ages. Then a second PCR, running about 6 to 11 cycles, was carried out with a sample-barcoded 5' primer and a J-beta primer mix. TCRdb independently ran MiXCR on the 5' RACE reads; one entry per CDR3 protein. The table includes some 1.7 million distinct CDR3 sequences, approximately 28% detected once. This clonotype was seen at least ten times. Its antigen is unknown. This CDR3 is 13 amino acids long. Healthy Caucasians from Russia aged roughly 6 to 100 served as donors. Study outcomes and limitations: Donor CMV infection status was unknown, possibly confounding age-related changes in expanded clonotypes.

The V gene is TRBV21-1, the J gene TRBJ1-6; the table's D call of TRBD1 was not tested on the DNA. TRBV21-1 represents a pseudogene. Material: blood. The source is a woman aged 25 to 39 in good health. The CDR3 spells CASTQGTDSPLHF. For the CDR3, the DNA is TGTGCCAGCACCCAGGGAACTGATTCACCCCTCCACTTT.